This TCR beta chain stems from a study of cytotoxic CD8 clonotypes in ibrutinib-treated CLL. The germline V gene encodes CDR1 MNHEY and CDR2 SMNVEV (reference sequence). The J segment lost 6 bases and the V segment lost 3 bases, leaving 6 bases of the junction unmatched. This CDR3 has 15 amino acids. Only in-frame clones appear in the TCRdb table, and some are missing; sequencing was by immunoSEQ multiplex PCR. The top ten clones hold roughly a quarter of a sample with 57,000 or so clones, about 54% of them seen once. The receptor was isolated from a human donor with chronic lymphocytic leukemia. The sequenced sample was PBMCs, obtained at disease progression, from a patient treated with ibrutinib. The chain has TRBV27 and TRBJ1-5; TRBD1 aligns across 9 bases. The CDR3 nucleotides are TGTGCCAGCAGTTTTTTGGGACAGGGCCTTCAGCCCCAGCATTTT. Its translation is CASSFLGQGLQPQHF.